The 25 T cell receptor beta chains given below trace back to one sample, sequenced in a study of Graves' ophthalmopathy and Graves' hyperthyroidism. Amplification targeted the TCR beta CDR3 regions, with RNA transcripts as the source material. After a first-round RT-PCR with HTBI primers, a second-round multiplex PCR was run. One entry per CDR3 protein, called by TCRdb with MiXCR from the multiplex PCR reads. This repertoire shows roughly 14,000 distinct CDR3 sequences, around 50% found once; its top ten account for around 42%. Sequencing was done on a sample of peripheral blood. The receptors were gathered from a woman between 25 and 40 years old with Graves' ophthalmopathy.

This clonotype appeared a few times. This chain uses TRBV9 with TRBJ2-6; 10 bases fit TRBD2. V shed 5 bases, J shed 2 bases, and the junction held 10 bases outside the gene matches. This CDR3 spans 18 amino acids. Germline V gives CDR1 SGDLS, CDR2 YYNGEE. CDR3 sequence reads: CASSKRASGRAGANVLTF. CDR3 bases: TGTGCCAGCAGTAAACGCGCCAGCGGGAGGGCTGGGGCCAACGTCCTGACTTTC.

The gene calls are TRBV25-1 and TRBJ2-3; 11 positions agree with TRBD2. Losses at the gene ends were 3 bases for V and 4 bases for J; bases not matched to a gene: 18. The CDR3 has 20 amino acids. Germline CDR1 and CDR2: MGHDK and SYGVNS. CDR3 DNA sequence: TGTGCCAGCAGTGATGCAGCCCCGAGGGATAGCGGGAGGGCCGCAGATACGCAGTATTTT. Translated, it gives CASSDAAPRDSGRAADTQYF.

Of note for this clonotype: A much bigger clone sits one base away, suggesting this may be a read error. The chain combines TRBV7-2 with TRBJ2-2; D gene unclear. V was trimmed by 1 base and J by 6 bases, leaving 12 bases between them. Germline-derived CDR1 and CDR2 are SGHTA and FQGNSA. This CDR3 contains 15 residues. CDR3 residues: CASSLDLRRPGELFF. Here the CDR3 DNA reads TGTGCCAGCAGCTTAGATCTGCGCAGACCCGGGGAGCTGTTTTTT.

Of note for this clonotype: As the CDR3 is not closed by the conserved phenylalanine or tryptophan, this likely results from a read error. The rearrangement links TRBV7-2 to TRBJ2-2; TRBD2 aligns across 15 bases. The germline gives CDR1 SGHTA, CDR2 FQGNSA. The CDR3 covers 18 residues. The V and J ends lost 2 bases and 8 bases, in that order; junction bases with no gene match: 9. Here the CDR3 DNA reads TGTGCCAGCAGCTTAACGCCGGGACTAGCGGGAGGAGGTGGGGAGCTGTTTCTT. It specifies CASSLTPGLAGGGGELFL.

The V call is TRBV5-1, the J call TRBJ2-1; 11 nucleotides line up with TRBD1. Germline-derived CDR1 and CDR2 are SGHRS and YFSETQ. J gave up 5 bases and V 4 bases, and 2 bases lay outside the gene matches. The CDR3 is made up of 14 amino acids. CDR3 bases: TGCGCCAGCAGCAGGGACAGGGGGAACAATGAGCAGTTCTTC. Its translation is CASSRDRGNNEQFF.

V usage is TRBV5-4 and J usage is TRBJ2-2; D possibly corresponds to TRBD1 (6 bases). The CDR3 has 14 amino acids. The V end was cut by 5 bases, the J end by 4 bases, with 12 bases between. Germline V gene sequence: CDR1 SGHNT, CDR2 YYREEE (reference sequence). The CDR3 here is CASRATGSTGELFF. CDR3 nucleotide sequence: TGTGCCAGCAGGGCAACAGGGTCCACCGGGGAGCTGTTTTTT.

J is TRBJ2-1 and V is TRBV7-8, with D possibly TRBD2 on 5 matching bases. CDR1 and CDR2 (germline): SGHVS, FQNEAQ. V lost 1 base and J lost 0, with 10 bases in between. The CDR3 totals 16 residues. CDR3 region: CASSLVGGSSYNEQFF. For the CDR3, the DNA is TGTGCCAGCAGCTTAGTCGGTGGGAGCTCCTACAATGAGCAGTTCTTC.

In this sample, this clonotype turned up many times. The chain joins TRBV20-1 to TRBJ2-1; perhaps TRBD2 as D (6 bases). This CDR3 spans 16 amino acids. V was cut by 0 bases and J by 6 bases, with 18 bases left in between. Germline V gene data show CDR1 as DFQATT and CDR2 as SNEGSKA (reference sequence). The DNA of the CDR3 is TGCAGTGCTAGAGAACTGCCTAGCGACCACCCCAATGAGCAGTTCTTC. The encoded protein is CSARELPSDHPNEQFF.

The chain recombines TRBV25-1 with TRBJ2-7; 7 nucleotides align to TRBD1. The V gene's germline CDR1 is MGHDK and CDR2 SYGVNS. V lost 7 bases to trimming and J lost 0 bases; unmatched junction nucleotides: 12. The CDR3 is 16 amino acids. CDR3 amino acids: CASINIRTGSSYEQYF. CDR3 nucleotides: TGTGCCAGCATCAACATTAGGACAGGCTCCTCCTACGAGCAGTACTTC.

Relative to its sample, this clonotype is medium-sized. J is TRBJ2-1 and V is TRBV10-1; D might be TRBD1 (5 bases). The CDR3 has 13 amino acids. Germline V gives CDR1 WNHNN, CDR2 SYGVQD (reference sequence). Trimming removed 6 bases from V and 5 bases from J, with 11 bases in between. The CDR3 spells CASSASTDNEQFF. DNA of the CDR3: TGCGCCAGCAGCGCCTCGACAGACAATGAGCAGTTCTTC.

The chain recombines TRBV5-1 with TRBJ1-1; 9 bases are a match to TRBD1. Germline trimming cut 4 bases from V and 7 bases from J; bases unmatched to any gene: 5. The germline V gene encodes CDR1 SGHRS and CDR2 YFSETQ. This CDR3 is built from 13 residues. The CDR3: CASSVGTGIEAFF. CDR3 in DNA: TGCGCCAGCAGCGTTGGGACAGGGATTGAAGCTTTCTTT.

This clonotype showed up just a few times. J is TRBJ2-2 and V is TRBV25-1; 11 positions match TRBD1. After removal of 3 bases from V and 3 bases from J, the junction contained 21 bases not matched to a gene. CDR3 length: 22 residues. Germline V CDR1 and CDR2: MGHDK, SYGVNS. CDR3 nucleotide sequence: TGTGCCAGCAGTGAGCTACTTCTAGAAACCCCACCGGGACAGGGGGACACCGGGGAGCTGTTTTTT. Translating it yields CASSELLLETPPGQGDTGELFF.

The sample holds a few counts of this clonotype. In DNA, the CDR3 is TGTGCCAGTAGTGACAGGAAGGGGTTCGACGAGCAGTACTTC. This sequence encodes CASSDRKGFDEQYF. This chain connects TRBV19 to TRBJ2-7, with a tentative D call TRBD1 (6 bases). The CDR3 sequence is 14 residues long. The germline gives CDR1 LNHDA, CDR2 SQIVND (reference sequence). The V gene lost 5 bases and the J gene lost 5 bases, with 16 bases spanning the gap.

This clonotype was observed many times. The gene calls are TRBV12-3 or TRBV12-4 and TRBJ2-3; the match to TRBD1 covers 8 bases. J was trimmed by 7 bases and V by 0 bases; bases with no gene match: 9. The CDR3 totals 16 residues. The CDR3 DNA reads TGTGCCAGCAGTTTAGCGGGTCAGGGGGCGCGGTATACGCAGTATTTT. Its translation is CASSLAGQGARYTQYF.

To note about this clonotype: At one end, the junction sequence differs from germline, possibly due to a read error. V and J are TRBV12-3 or TRBV12-4 and TRBJ2-7, with D hard to call. The CDR3 is made up of 13 amino acids. This chain's CDR3 is CASSLPATNEQYF. The CDR3 DNA follows: TGTGCCAGCAGTTTACCCGCGACCAACGAGCAGTACTTT.

The chain has TRBV3-1 and TRBJ2-5, with TRBD1 identical over 9 bases. Germline V gene data show CDR1 as LGHDT and CDR2 as YNNKEL (reference sequence). The CDR3 spans 16 residues. J was trimmed by 6 bases and V by 5 bases; bases with no gene match: 13. CDR3 nucleotide sequence: TGTGCCAGCAGCAACTGGGGACAGGGCGATCGGCAGACCCAGTACTTC. It encodes CASSNWGQGDRQTQYF.

The chain is built from TRBV20-1 and TRBJ1-5; 10 bases align to TRBD1. The CDR3 extends over 14 amino acids. CDR1 and CDR2 (germline): DFQATT, SNEGSKA (reference sequence). V shed 5 bases, J shed 5 bases, and the junction held 6 bases outside the gene matches. The CDR3 DNA is TGCAGTGCTTGGGGGACAGGGGTTCATCAGCCCCAGCATTTT. Amino acid sequence: CSAWGTGVHQPQHF.

A remark on this clonotype: A much larger clone differs from this one at a single base, so this may be a read error. The chain is built from TRBV10-2 and TRBJ2-7; D is perhaps TRBD1 (6 bases). The V end was cut by 0 bases, the J end by 5 bases, with 14 bases between. Germline loops: CDR1 WSHSY, CDR2 SAAADI. The CDR3 totals 15 residues. Here the CDR3 reads CASSESGQGYHEQYF. In DNA, the CDR3 is TGCGCCAGCAGTGAGTCCGGGCAGGGGTACCACGAGCAGTACTTC.

This clonotype was seen a few times. The chain links TRBV11-2 to TRBJ2-1; 7 bases fit TRBD2. This CDR3 has 14 amino acids. Germline V lookup: CDR1 SGHAT, CDR2 FQNNGV. V shed 3 bases and J 9 bases; nucleotides not matched to a gene: 8. Here the CDR3 reads CASSFERGGTEQFF. The DNA for the CDR3 is TGTGCCAGCAGCTTTGAGCGGGGAGGGACTGAGCAGTTCTTC.

This clonotype was counted between two and nine times. The chain couples TRBV9 to TRBJ2-3, with 7 bases lining up with TRBD2. This CDR3 comprises 17 residues. The J segment lost 5 bases and the V segment lost 3 bases, leaving 15 bases of the junction unmatched. Germline V CDR1 and CDR2: SGDLS, YYNGEE. Written as DNA, the CDR3 is TGTGCCAGCAGCGAAAAGTTGGCGGGAGAGTGGGGAGATACGCAGTATTTT. It codes for CASSEKLAGEWGDTQYF.

This chain joins TRBV20-1 and TRBJ2-1; 10 bases fit TRBD2. This CDR3 comprises 14 residues. Germline V CDR1 and CDR2: DFQATT, SNEGSKA (reference sequence). Germline trimming cut 6 bases from V and 7 bases from J; bases unmatched to any gene: 9. This CDR3 is CSAVTSGTFNEQFF. DNA for the CDR3: TGCAGTGCCGTCACTAGCGGGACCTTTAATGAGCAGTTCTTC.

A note on this clonotype: A much more abundant neighbour one base away suggests this may be a read error. The chain has TRBV7-9 and TRBJ2-7, with D possibly TRBD1 on 6 matching bases. CDR3 length: 13 residues. From germline, CDR1 is SEHNR and CDR2 FQNEAQ (reference sequence). The chain's CDR3 is CANSPWGLWEQYF. DNA for the CDR3: TGTGCCAACAGCCCTTGGGGGCTCTGGGAGCAGTACTTC.

With respect to this clonotype: Likely a read error: the CDR3 ends without its conserved phenylalanine or tryptophan. The limits of the CDR3 on the DNA are not certain, so only TCRdb's listed CDR3 is given. The J gene is TRBJ1-2, the V gene TRBV7-8. The CDR3 adds up to 13 amino acids, both ends counted. The V gene's germline CDR1 is SGHVS and CDR2 FQNEAQ. CDR3 protein: CASSLGRSWGNTL.

The rearrangement links TRBV7-8 to TRBJ1-2, with no clear D. The CDR3 is 13 residues long. Germline-derived CDR1 and CDR2 are SGHVS and FQNEAQ. Trimming shortened V by 0 bases and J by 8 bases, and 10 bases separated the two germline ends. CDR3 loop: CASSLAVGTGYTF. The CDR3 DNA is TGTGCCAGCAGCTTAGCTGTGGGCACCGGCTACACCTTC.

A word on this clonotype: A junction end diverges from the germline sequence, so it may reflect a read error. The chain uses TRBV5-4 and TRBJ1-1; D is ambiguous. From germline, CDR1 is SGHNT and CDR2 YYREEE (reference sequence). The CDR3 is made up of 14 amino acids. CDR3 in DNA: TGTGCCAGCAGCTTGGCGGGGTTTAACACGGAAGCTTTCTTT. Translating it yields CASSLAGFNTEAFF.